The sequence of this T cell receptor (beta chain) was determined in a study of response to subunit inactivated influenza vaccine. General study findings and limits: Every seasonal influenza vaccination brings in few new T cells, the authors suggested.

This clonotype appeared a few times. Its antigen is undetermined. The CDR3 is 16 amino acids. Trimming shortened V by 7 bases and J by 7 bases, and 25 bases separated the two germline ends. TCRdb passed the RT-PCR reads through MiXCR, listing each CDR3 protein once. The table shows some 850,000 distinct CDR3 sequences, with about 18% occurring only once. The chain is built from TRBV12-3 or TRBV12-4 and TRBJ2-5; D perhaps matches TRBD1 (7 bases). The sample was PBMCs from blood, taken roughly 5 days after vaccination. The TCR sequence derives from a man aged 50 to 60 who received an inactivated influenza vaccine. CDR3 DNA: TGTGCCAGCAAAACTTACAGGGGACCCGGAGGGGGGACCCAGTACTTC. Its protein product is CASKTYRGPGGGTQYF.